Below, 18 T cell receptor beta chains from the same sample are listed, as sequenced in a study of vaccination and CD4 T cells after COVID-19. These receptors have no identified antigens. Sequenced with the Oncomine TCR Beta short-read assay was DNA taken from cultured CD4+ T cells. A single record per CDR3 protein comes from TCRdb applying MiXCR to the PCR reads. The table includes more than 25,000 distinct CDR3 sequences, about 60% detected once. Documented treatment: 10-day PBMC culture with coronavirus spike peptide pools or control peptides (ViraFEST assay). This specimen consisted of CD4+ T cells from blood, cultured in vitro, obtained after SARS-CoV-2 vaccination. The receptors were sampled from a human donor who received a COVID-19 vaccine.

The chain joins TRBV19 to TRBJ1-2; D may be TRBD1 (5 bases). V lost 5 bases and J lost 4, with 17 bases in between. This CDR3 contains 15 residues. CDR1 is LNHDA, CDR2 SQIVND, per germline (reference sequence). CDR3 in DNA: TGTGCCAGTAGTCGTATACGGGGGGTACGCTATGGCTACACCTTC. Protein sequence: CASSRIRGVRYGYTF.

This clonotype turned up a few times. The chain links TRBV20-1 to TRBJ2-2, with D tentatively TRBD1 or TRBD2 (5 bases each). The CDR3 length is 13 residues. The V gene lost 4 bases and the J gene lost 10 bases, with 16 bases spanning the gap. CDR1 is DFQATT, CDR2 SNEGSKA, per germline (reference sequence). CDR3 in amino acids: CSAIGRGPKELFF. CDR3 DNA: TGCAGTGCTATCGGCCGGGGCCCCAAGGAGCTGTTTTTT.

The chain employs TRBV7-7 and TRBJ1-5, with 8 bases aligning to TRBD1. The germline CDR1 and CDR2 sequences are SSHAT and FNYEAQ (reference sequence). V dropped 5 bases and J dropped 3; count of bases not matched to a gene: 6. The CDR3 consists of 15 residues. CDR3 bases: TGTGCCAGCAGCCCGGGACAGGCCTACAATCAGCCCCAGCATTTT. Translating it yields CASSPGQAYNQPQHF.

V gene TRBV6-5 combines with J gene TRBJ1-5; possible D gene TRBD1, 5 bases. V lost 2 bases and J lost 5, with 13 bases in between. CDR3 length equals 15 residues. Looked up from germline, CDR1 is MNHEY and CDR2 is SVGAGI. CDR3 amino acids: CASSYATARYQPQHF. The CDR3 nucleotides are TGTGCCAGCAGTTACGCGACAGCAAGGTATCAGCCCCAGCATTTT.

In DNA, the CDR3 is TGTGCCAGTACTCGAGGACTAGCGGGGGGACCCACAGATACGCAGTATTTT. Protein: CASTRGLAGGPTDTQYF. This chain joins TRBV19 and TRBJ2-3; 14 nucleotides agree with TRBD2. With V trimmed by 7 bases and J by 2 bases, 8 bases remained unmatched. There are 17 residues in the CDR3. Germline V gene data show CDR1 as LNHDA and CDR2 as SQIVND (reference sequence).

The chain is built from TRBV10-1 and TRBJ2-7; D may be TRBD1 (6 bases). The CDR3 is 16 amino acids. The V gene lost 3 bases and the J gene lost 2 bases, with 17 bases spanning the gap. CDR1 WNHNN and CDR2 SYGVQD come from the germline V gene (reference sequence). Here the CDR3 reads CASSEIRQDLTYEQYF. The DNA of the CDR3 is TGCGCCAGCAGTGAAATTAGACAGGACCTAACCTACGAGCAGTACTTC.

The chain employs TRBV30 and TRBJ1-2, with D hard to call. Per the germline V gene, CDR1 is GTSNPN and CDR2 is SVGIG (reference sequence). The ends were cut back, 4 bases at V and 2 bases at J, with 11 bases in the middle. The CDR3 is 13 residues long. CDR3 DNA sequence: TGTGCCTGGAAAACAGAATCGAACTATGGCTACACCTTC. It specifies CAWKTESNYGYTF.

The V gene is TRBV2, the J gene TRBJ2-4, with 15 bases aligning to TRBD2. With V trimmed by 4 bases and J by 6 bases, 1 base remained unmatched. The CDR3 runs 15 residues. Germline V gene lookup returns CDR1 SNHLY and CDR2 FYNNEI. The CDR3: CASSGTSGGANIQYF. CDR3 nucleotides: TGTGCCAGCAGTGGGACTAGCGGGGGGGCAAACATTCAGTACTTC.

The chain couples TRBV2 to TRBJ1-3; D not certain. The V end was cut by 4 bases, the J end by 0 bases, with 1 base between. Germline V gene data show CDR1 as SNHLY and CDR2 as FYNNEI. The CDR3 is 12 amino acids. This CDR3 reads CASSASGNTIYF. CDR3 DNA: TGTGCCAGCAGTGCCTCTGGAAACACCATATATTTT.

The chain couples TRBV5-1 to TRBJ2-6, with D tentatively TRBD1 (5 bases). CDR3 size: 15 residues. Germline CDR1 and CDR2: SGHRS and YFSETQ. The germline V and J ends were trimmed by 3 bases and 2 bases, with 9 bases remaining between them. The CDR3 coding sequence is TGCGCCAGCAGCTGGTCAGGGACTGGGGCCAACGTCCTGACTTTC. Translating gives CASSWSGTGANVLTF.

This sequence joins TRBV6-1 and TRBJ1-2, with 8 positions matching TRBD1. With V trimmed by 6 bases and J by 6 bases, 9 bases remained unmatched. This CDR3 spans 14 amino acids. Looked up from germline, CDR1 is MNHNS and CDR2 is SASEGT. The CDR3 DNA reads TGTGCCAGCAGCCGAAAACAGGGGGGGGATGGCTACACCTTC. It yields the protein CASSRKQGGDGYTF.

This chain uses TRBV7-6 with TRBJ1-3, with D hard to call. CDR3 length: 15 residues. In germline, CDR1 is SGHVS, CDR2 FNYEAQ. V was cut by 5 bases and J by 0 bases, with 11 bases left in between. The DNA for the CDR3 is TGTGCCAGCAGCCCCGCCGGCGGCTCTGGAAACACCATATATTTT. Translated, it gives CASSPAGGSGNTIYF.

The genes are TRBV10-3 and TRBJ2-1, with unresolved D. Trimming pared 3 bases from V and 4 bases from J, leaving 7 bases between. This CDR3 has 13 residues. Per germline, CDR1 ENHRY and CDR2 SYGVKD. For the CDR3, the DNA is TGTGCCATCAGTGAAGTAACTTACAATGAGCAGTTCTTC. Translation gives CAISEVTYNEQFF.

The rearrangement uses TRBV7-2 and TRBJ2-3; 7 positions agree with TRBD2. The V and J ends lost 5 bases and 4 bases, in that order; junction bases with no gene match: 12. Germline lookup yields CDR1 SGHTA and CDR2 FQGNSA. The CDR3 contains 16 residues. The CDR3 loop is CASSGGVTAGPDTQYF. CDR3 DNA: TGTGCCAGCAGCGGGGGAGTCACAGCGGGGCCAGATACGCAGTATTTT.

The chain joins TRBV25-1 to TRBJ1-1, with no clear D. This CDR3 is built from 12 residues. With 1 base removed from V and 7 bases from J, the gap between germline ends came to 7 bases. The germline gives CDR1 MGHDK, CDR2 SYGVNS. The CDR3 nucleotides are TGTGCCAGCAGTGAATCTGGAGTTGAAGCTTTCTTT. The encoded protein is CASSESGVEAFF.

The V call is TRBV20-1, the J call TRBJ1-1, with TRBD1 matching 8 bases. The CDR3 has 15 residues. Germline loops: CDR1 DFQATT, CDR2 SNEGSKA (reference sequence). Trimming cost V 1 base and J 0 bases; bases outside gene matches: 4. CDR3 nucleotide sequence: TGCAGTGCTAGAGGACAGGGGCAATTGAACACTGAAGCTTTCTTT. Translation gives CSARGQGQLNTEAFF.

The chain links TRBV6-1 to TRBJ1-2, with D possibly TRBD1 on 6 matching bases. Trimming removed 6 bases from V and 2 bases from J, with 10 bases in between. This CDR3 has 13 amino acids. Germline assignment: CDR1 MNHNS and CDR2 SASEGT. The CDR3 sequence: CASRPTGNYGYTF. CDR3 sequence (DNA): TGTGCCAGCAGGCCCACAGGGAACTATGGCTACACCTTC.

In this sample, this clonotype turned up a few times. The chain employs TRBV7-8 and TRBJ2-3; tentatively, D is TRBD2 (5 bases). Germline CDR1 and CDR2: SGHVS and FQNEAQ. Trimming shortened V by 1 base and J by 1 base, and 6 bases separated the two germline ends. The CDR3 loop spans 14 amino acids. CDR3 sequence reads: CASSLVGGTDTQYF. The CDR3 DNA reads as TGTGCCAGCAGCTTAGTCGGGGGCACAGATACGCAGTATTTT. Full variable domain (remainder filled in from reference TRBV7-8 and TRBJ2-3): GAGVSQSPRYKVAKRGQDVALRCDPISGHVSLFWYQQALGQGPEFLTYFQNEAQLDKSGLPSDRFFAERPEGSVSTLKIQRTQQEDSAVYLCASSLVGGTDTQYFGPGTRLTVL.